This T cell receptor beta chain was sequenced during a study of T cells in Graves' hyperthyroidism and ophthalmopathy. Regions amplified from RNA transcripts were the TCR beta CDR3 regions. Using the HTBI primer set, a first-round RT-PCR was run on the TCR CDR3. TCRdb used MiXCR to reprocess the multiplex PCR reads, holding one entry per CDR3 protein. The sample records roughly 350,000 distinct CDR3 sequences, 11% to 15% being singletons. Uncontrolled infection, other autoimmune disease, pregnancy or lactation barred patients from enrollment. Fresh peripheral blood, approximately 10 ml, was the source of the PBMCs. This clonotype was detected many times. The CDR3 totals 14 residues. Germline V gene lookup returns CDR1 MNHEY and CDR2 SVGEGT. Trimming left V 2 bases short and J 3 bases short, with 11 bases between.

The V and J genes are TRBV6-2 or TRBV6-3 and TRBJ2-7; D ambiguous. The TCR comes from a young woman with Graves' hyperthyroidism. The sequenced sample was blood. The CDR3 DNA reads TGTGCCAGCAGTTACAAGGAGAAAATCTACGAGCAGTACTTC. It specifies CASSYKEKIYEQYF.